The source of this T cell receptor (beta chain) is a study of T cells expressing NK-cell markers. The CDR3 runs to 18 residues. Germline CDR1 is KGHSH and CDR2 is LQKENI. Each CDR3 protein gets one entry in TCRdb, which reprocessed the 5' RACE reads and gives no DNA. The sample's table shows 300,000 to 450,000 distinct CDR3 sequences. The clonotype comes from a man aged 18 to 69 in good health. Specimen: blood T cells: a sorted CD56 or NKG2C T cell subset, CD4+ or CD8+ T cells, or bulk PBMC T cells (not recorded which). This chain connects TRBV18 to TRBJ2-7; TCRdb gives TRBD1 as the D gene, but with no DNA this cannot be confirmed. The CDR3 loop is CASSPQRGKQGPLYEQYF.